The clone carrying this T cell receptor beta chain was seen a handful of times. What it binds is unknown. The record originates from a study of identical twins. Healthy Caucasians, and only they, were the donors. Study-level points and caveats: Sequences that were out-of-frame, alpha and twin-shared displayed an excess of low generation probability.

MiXCR was run by TCRdb on the 5' RACE reads, yielding one entry per CDR3 protein. Of 450,000 or so distinct CDR3 sequences in the sample, 14% are singletons; the top ten hold around 0.48%. V shed 0 bases, J shed 4 bases, and the junction held 7 bases outside the gene matches. This CDR3 contains 16 residues. Looked up from germline, CDR1 is SGHTS and CDR2 is YDEGEE. This sample was also put to use in a study of yellow fever vaccine responses in identical twins.

The sequence was collected from a woman younger than 30 in good health. The rearrangement joins TRBV5-8 to TRBJ2-5; 9 bases agree with TRBD1. The sequenced sample was CD4+ T cells sorted from blood. CDR3 in amino acids: CASSLATGTGRETQYF. The CDR3 DNA is TGTGCCAGCAGCTTGGCCACCGGGACAGGGAGAGAGACCCAGTACTTC.